This TCR beta chain emerged from a study of immune evolution from preneoplasia to lung adenocarcinoma. As regards this clone: Antigen specificity is unknown. One end of the junction is discordant with germline, which a read error may explain.

The CDR3 contains 17 residues. Per germline, CDR1 LGHNT and CDR2 FRNRAP. Two lung cancer pathologists independently confirmed each histologic diagnosis. Whole-study findings and limits: Normal lung had the highest top T cell clone frequencies. Later-stage lesions appeared to have more T cells, more diversity, less clonality.

The assay was immunoSEQ multiplex PCR, and TCRdb's table has in-frame clones only and misses some. The table records 7,500 to 8,500 clones, approximately 72% of them present only once. Sequenced input: FFPE lung adenocarcinoma in situ tissue. This TCR came from a donor at least 70 years old with lung adenocarcinoma. Some clones in this sample may be carry-over from other donors' samples. The genes are TRBV12-5 and TRBJ1-5; D unresolved. The CDR3 spells CTSGLEGASMGNQPQHF. CDR3 coding DNA: TGTACTAGTGGTTTGGAGGGAGCCTCGATGGGCAATCAGCCCCAGCATTTT.